This TCR beta chain comes out of a study of lymphopenia after photon versus proton radiotherapy. The table came from immunoSEQ multiplex PCR; TCRdb's copy has only in-frame clones and leaves some out. Of 9,500 to 15,000 clones listed, 70% to 90% are singletons. Findings of the study overall: Under photons, naive T cells and diversity fell while effector/memory populations rose. Only patients who died were analyzed for survival; proton advantage is unproven. Post-nadir diversity loss with photons came from oligoclonal expansion, particularly CD8+ Temra cells.

Of note for this clone: Its antigen is still unknown.

CDR1 MNHNS and CDR2 SASEGT come from the germline V gene. The CDR3 is 15 amino acids. Between the trimmed V and J ends, which lost 5 bases and 3 bases, there was a span of 14 bases. Sequenced here: peripheral blood, sampled from a patient treated with proton-based radiotherapy. The gene calls are TRBV6-1 and TRBJ1-5; D is perhaps TRBD1 (6 bases). This TCR derives from a man aged 55 to 70 with pancreatic cancer. Here the CDR3 DNA reads TGTGCCAGCAGTTGGACAGCGAGATTCAATCAGCCCCAGCATTTT. It translates to CASSWTARFNQPQHF.